This T cell receptor beta chain was identified in a study of human T cells and chemical hapten exposure. Per the germline V gene, CDR1 is DFQATT and CDR2 is SNEGSKA (reference sequence). The germline V and J ends were trimmed by 5 bases and 0 bases, with 17 bases remaining between them. The CDR3 length is 15 residues. About this clonotype: Its target is not known.

Time point here: patch test 3, about 24 weeks after DPC sensitization. Documented treatment: therapeutic diphenylcyclopropenone sensitization with weekly scalp DPC. Notes on the study in general: It was expanded TCRs that formed significantly more large CDR3 similarity clusters than controls did.

A single record per CDR3 protein comes from TCRdb applying MiXCR to the RACE reads. In the table there are 150,000 to 200,000 distinct CDR3 sequences, 28% of which are singletons. The chain joins TRBV20-1 to TRBJ2-7; a possible D gene is TRBD2 (6 bases). This specimen consisted of whole blood, obtained in connection with sensitization to the hapten diphenylcyclopropenone (DPC). This receptor was identified in a woman aged 18-29 years with alopecia areata. Some clones in this sample may be carry-over from other donors' samples. The CDR3 DNA reads as TGCAGTGCTCTTGGACGTGGGGGGAGCTCCTACGAGCAGTACTTC. Encoded protein: CSALGRGGSSYEQYF.